The 23 T cell receptor beta chains below all came from one sample that was sequenced in a study of blood T cell repertoires in COVID-19. Sequencing used immunoSEQ multiplex PCR; TCRdb keeps in-frame clones, though not all of them. In the table there are fewer than 70,000 clones, roughly 85% of which are singletons. Sequencing was carried out using peripheral blood. The receptors shown here come from an elderly woman with acute or convalescent COVID-19.

The gene calls are TRBV10-3 and TRBJ1-2; D not resolved. Germline V gives CDR1 ENHRY, CDR2 SYGVKD. This CDR3 contains 14 residues. With 3 bases removed from V and 8 bases from J, the gap between germline ends came to 16 bases. The CDR3 DNA follows: TGTGCCATCAGTGACCCAGGACTCGGCTGGGGCTACACCTTC. Protein: CAISDPGLGWGYTF.

The chain joins TRBV5-4 to TRBJ2-4, with 8 bases that match TRBD2. The germline V gene has CDR1 SGHNT and CDR2 YYREEE (reference sequence). V lost 1 base to trimming and J lost 6 bases; unmatched junction nucleotides: 9. The CDR3 consists of 16 residues. The CDR3, as DNA: TGTGCCAGCAGCTTGCGCACCGGGGGGGCTGGAAACATTCAGTACTTC. This sequence encodes CASSLRTGGAGNIQYF. Drawing the rest from reference TRBV5-4 and TRBJ2-4, the complete variable domain is ETGVTQSPTHLIKTRGQQVTLRCSSQSGHNTVSWYQQALGQGPQFIFQYYREEENGRGNFPPRFSGLQFPNYSSELNVNALELDDSALYLCASSLRTGGAGNIQYFGAGTRLSVL.

This clone was seen a single time. The CDR3 here is CASSEAGAAGNTIYF. The CDR3 DNA reads as TGTGCCAGCAGTGAGGCTGGAGCTGCTGGAAACACCATATATTTT. The chain carries TRBV25-1 and TRBJ1-3; D remains ambiguous. The CDR3 runs 15 residues. Trimming cost V 3 bases and J 2 bases, with 11 bases left between them. Per the germline V gene, CDR1 is MGHDK and CDR2 is SYGVNS.

The V and J genes are TRBV11-2 and TRBJ1-6; the match to TRBD1 covers 7 bases. Trimming took 1 base from V and 6 from J; bases not matched to a gene: 9. This CDR3 contains 17 residues. Per the germline V gene, CDR1 is SGHAT and CDR2 is FQNNGV. For the CDR3, the DNA is TGTGCCAGCAGCTTAGGGGGAACGGGGGACAGTAATTCACCCCTCCACTTT. This encodes CASSLGGTGDSNSPLHF. The whole variable domain, remainder taken from reference TRBV11-2 and TRBJ1-6, is EAGVAQSPRYKIIEKRQSVAFWCNPISGHATLYWYQQILGQGPKLLIQFQNNGVVDDSQLPKDRFSAERLKGVDSTLKIQPAKLEDSAVYLCASSLGGTGDSNSPLHFGNGTRLTVT.

The rearrangement joins TRBV6-5 to TRBJ2-5; the match to TRBD2 covers 10 bases. The CDR3 sequence is 15 residues long. J lost 7 bases, V lost 2 bases, and 7 bases had no gene match. Germline V lookup: CDR1 MNHEY, CDR2 SVGAGI. The CDR3 region is CASSYGQRGGGTQYF. CDR3 nucleotide sequence: TGTGCCAGCAGTTACGGGCAGCGGGGGGGAGGGACCCAGTACTTC.

The CDR3 region has the DNA TGCGCCAGCAAACTAGCGGGGGGAGATACGCAGTATTTT. It is translated as CASKLAGGDTQYF. The chain links TRBV10-1 to TRBJ2-3, with TRBD2 identical over 12 bases. CDR3 size: 13 residues. Germline V lookup: CDR1 WNHNN, CDR2 SYGVQD (reference sequence). The trim removed 7 bases at V and 5 bases at J, leaving 1 base unmatched.

J is TRBJ1-1 and V is TRBV6-5, with TRBD1 identical over 7 bases. The CDR3 runs to 13 residues. Germline lookup yields CDR1 MNHEY and CDR2 SVGAGI. The V gene end was trimmed by 9 bases and the J gene end by 1 base; junction bases not matched to a gene: 5. The CDR3 region has the DNA TGTGCCAGTCTTAGGACAGGGAACACTGAAGCTTTCTTT. Translating it yields CASLRTGNTEAFF.

The chain joins TRBV10-1 to TRBJ1-2; TRBD1 agrees at 8 bases. The CDR3 extends over 15 amino acids. The V gene's germline CDR1 is WNHNN and CDR2 SYGVQD (reference sequence). After removal of 5 bases from V and 3 bases from J, the junction contained 8 bases not matched to a gene. CDR3 in amino acids: CASSSTDRGDYGYTF. In DNA form, the CDR3 reads TGCGCCAGCAGTTCTACAGACAGGGGAGACTATGGCTACACCTTC.

This chain joins TRBV3-1 (or the pseudogene TRBV3-2) and TRBJ2-1, with 7 bases matching TRBD2. The CDR3 runs to 17 residues. J gave up 12 bases and V 0 bases, and 17 bases lay outside the gene matches. The germline V gene encodes CDR1 LGHDT and CDR2 YNNKEL (reference sequence). CDR3 sequence (DNA): TGTGCCAGCAGCCAAGATGACCGCGGAGGGGAGGGTTACGGGCAGTTCTTC. This sequence encodes CASSQDDRGGEGYGQFF.

This clone was seen a handful of times. The CDR3 bases are TGTGCCAGCTCTCCGGGGTTCCCTCGAAACACCGGGGAGCTGTTTTTT. It translates to CASSPGFPRNTGELFF. The chain employs TRBV7-9 and TRBJ2-2, with D possibly TRBD2 on 5 matching bases. The CDR3 loop spans 16 amino acids. Germline V lookup: CDR1 SEHNR, CDR2 FQNEAQ (reference sequence). Deletions cut 8 bases from V and 2 bases from J, with 18 bases between.

The J gene is TRBJ2-2, the V gene TRBV2; D is possibly TRBD1 (5 bases). The CDR3 is 14 residues long. The germline CDR1 and CDR2 sequences are SNHLY and FYNNEI. Trimming left V 6 bases short and J 8 bases short, with 16 bases between. In nucleotides, the CDR3 is TGTGCCAGCAGATCACTAAGCTCAGGGGGGGAGCTGTTTTTT. Protein: CASRSLSSGGELFF.

The rearrangement uses TRBV12-5 and TRBJ2-2; D perhaps matches TRBD1 (5 bases). This CDR3 region has 15 residues. V gave up 6 bases and J gave up 6 bases, with 17 bases separating them. CDR1 is LGHNT, CDR2 FRNRAP, per germline. CDR3 bases: TGTGCTAGTGGCCCAGGGTACCATCACGCCGGGGAGCTGTTTTTT. This sequence encodes CASGPGYHHAGELFF. The full variable domain, in which reference TRBV12-5 and TRBJ2-2 provide the parts outside the CDR3, is DARVTQTPRHKVTEMGQEVTMRCQPILGHNTVFWYRQTMMQGLELLAYFRNRAPLDDSGMPKDRFSAEMPDATLATLKIQPSEPRDSAVYFCASGPGYHHAGELFFGEGSRLTVL.

The rearrangement links TRBV10-3 to TRBJ2-7; weak D call: TRBD1 (5 bases). V was trimmed by 3 bases and J by 0 bases, leaving 15 bases between them. Germline V CDR1 and CDR2: ENHRY, SYGVKD. The CDR3 is made up of 16 amino acids. The CDR3 nucleotides read TGTGCCATCAGTGAAATTGACAGACGCGTCTCCTACGAGCAGTACTTC. This gives the protein CAISEIDRRVSYEQYF.

This clone came up a few times. This chain links TRBV5-1 with TRBJ1-2, with TRBD1 as a possible D gene (6 bases). Per germline, CDR1 SGHRS and CDR2 YFSETQ. V lost 4 bases and J 4 bases, leaving 23 bases between the germline ends. The CDR3 is 17 residues long. CDR3 DNA: TGCGCCAGCAGCCTGTTTGTAGATGCGGGGGCTATCTATGGCTACACCTTC. Its translation: CASSLFVDAGAIYGYTF.

This clone was counted once. At one boundary the junction diverges from the germline segment, which might be a read error. V and J are TRBV30 and TRBJ2-6; maybe TRBD2 (6 bases). The CDR3 totals 15 residues. Germline V gene data show CDR1 as GTSNPN and CDR2 as SVGIG (reference sequence). The CDR3 coding sequence is TGTGCCTGGAGTGCGAAAGGGACTGGGTCCAACGTCCTGACTTTC. Protein product: CAWSAKGTGSNVLTF.

This sequence joins TRBV9 and TRBJ1-1; D might be TRBD1 (6 bases). CDR1 is SGDLS, CDR2 YYNGEE, per germline. Trimming removed 6 bases at V and 2 bases at J, with 11 bases between. The CDR3 is 13 residues long. CDR3 DNA sequence: TGTGCCAGCACACAGGGCCTCAACACTGAAGCTTTCTTT. It codes for CASTQGLNTEAFF.

The CDR3 nucleotides are TGCGCCAGCAGTCAATCGCGGGGGGGCCGCCCAGATACGCAGTATTTT. Amino acids: CASSQSRGGRPDTQYF. V usage is TRBV23-1 and J usage is TRBJ2-3, with 9 bases lining up with TRBD2. TRBV23-1 is classed as an ORF, of uncertain function. J was trimmed by 4 bases and V by 0 bases; bases with no gene match: 5. CDR3 length: 16 amino acids.

The chain couples TRBV3-1 (or the pseudogene TRBV3-2) to TRBJ1-2; 8 bases align to TRBD1. Germline loops: CDR1 LGHDT, CDR2 YNNKEL (reference sequence). The CDR3 spans 14 residues. The V segment lost 0 bases and the J segment 8 bases; nucleotides outside the gene matches: 5. For the CDR3, the DNA is TGTGCCAGCAGCCAAGATGGACAGGGCAGAGGCTACACCTTC. It encodes CASSQDGQGRGYTF.

This clone was observed a few times. J is TRBJ1-6 and V is TRBV10-2; D gene ambiguous. The CDR3 has 15 residues. The ends were cut back, 6 bases at V and 10 bases at J, with 19 bases in the middle. The germline V gene encodes CDR1 WSHSY and CDR2 SAAADI. The CDR3 spells CASSPAEGEGSPLHF. The CDR3, as DNA: TGCGCCAGCAGCCCCGCGGAGGGTGAAGGGTCACCCCTCCACTTT.

The chain carries TRBV11-3 and TRBJ2-3; 7 bases align to TRBD1. Germline V gene sequence: CDR1 SGHNT, CDR2 YENEEA. V was clipped by 5 bases and J by 2 bases; unmatched bases: 13. The CDR3 runs to 17 residues. CDR3 residues: CASSPQGPGGTTDTQYF. The CDR3 DNA is TGTGCCAGCAGCCCCCAAGGTCCAGGGGGAACCACAGATACGCAGTATTTT. The full variable domain, completed using reference TRBV11-3 and TRBJ2-3, is EAGVVQSPRYKIIEKKQPVAFWCNPISGHNTLYWYLQNLGQGPELLIRYENEEAVDDSQLPKDRFSAERLKGVDSTLKIQPAELGDSAVYLCASSPQGPGGTTDTQYFGPGTRLTVL.

The V and J genes are TRBV6-4 and TRBJ2-2; tentative D call: TRBD2 (6 bases). Trimming cost V 5 bases and J 1 base, with 14 bases left between them. Germline V gene data show CDR1 as MRHNA and CDR2 as SNTAGT. This CDR3 has 16 residues. DNA of the CDR3: TGTGCCAGCAGTATCTCTGGGGGGAGGAACACCGGGGAGCTGTTTTTT. It encodes CASSISGGRNTGELFF.

V gene TRBV3-1 (or the pseudogene TRBV3-2) combines with J gene TRBJ2-1, with 7 bases identical to TRBD2. V lost 0 bases to trimming and J lost 7 bases; unmatched junction nucleotides: 6. The germline gives CDR1 LGHDT, CDR2 YNNKEL (reference sequence). The CDR3 consists of 15 residues. This CDR3 reads CASSQDRSGVNEQFF. CDR3 DNA sequence: TGTGCCAGCAGCCAAGATAGGAGCGGGGTGAATGAGCAGTTCTTC.

The chain is built from TRBV6-5 and TRBJ2-3; perhaps TRBD1 as D (5 bases). V lost 6 bases to trimming and J lost 5 bases, with 15 bases between them. The V gene's germline CDR1 is MNHEY and CDR2 SVGAGI. The CDR3 loop spans 14 amino acids. The chain's CDR3 is CASRTEGAGDTQYF. In nucleotides, the CDR3 is TGTGCCAGCAGAACGGAAGGGGCAGGAGATACGCAGTATTTT.